The 14 T cell receptor beta chains below were found in one sample sequenced in a study of cytomegalovirus exposure and HLA in healthy donors. Researchers ran the PCR with 60 Vbeta and 13 Jbeta primers. Generated by immunoSEQ multiplex PCR, the TCRdb table keeps only in-frame clones and is missing some. Here the sample table reports around 140,000 clones. Source material: PBMCs. The receptors derive from a woman aged 40 to 50 in good health and CMV-seropositive.

The genes are TRBV18 and TRBJ2-1, with a possible D match to TRBD1 (6 bases). The germline gives CDR1 KGHSH, CDR2 LQKENI. V lost 3 bases and J 10 bases, leaving 16 bases between the germline ends. The CDR3 is 14 amino acids. Written as DNA, the CDR3 is TGTGCCAGCTCACCCGGGACAAACATAGGGGAGCAGTTCTTC. Its translation is CASSPGTNIGEQFF.

The chain links TRBV7-9 to TRBJ1-3; D unresolved. With 2 bases removed from V and 8 bases from J, the gap between germline ends came to 13 bases. From germline, CDR1 is SEHNR and CDR2 FQNEAQ (reference sequence). This CDR3 is 14 amino acids long. CDR3 loop: CASSLSGRAHTIYF. The CDR3 nucleotides are TGTGCCAGCAGCTTATCTGGTCGTGCGCACACCATATATTTT.

This chain uses TRBV5-4 with TRBJ1-1, with D possibly being TRBD1 (6 bases). Germline V gene lookup returns CDR1 SGHNT and CDR2 YYREEE (reference sequence). Trimming stripped 2 bases from V and 6 bases from J, with 14 bases between. The CDR3 consists of 14 residues. This CDR3 reads CASSFGGARAEAFF. The CDR3 DNA sequence: TGTGCCAGCAGCTTTGGGGGGGCTAGGGCTGAAGCTTTCTTT.

This chain links TRBV29-1 with TRBJ2-5; 10 bases align to TRBD1. With 0 bases clipped from V and 0 bases from J, the junction kept 7 bases outside the gene matches. The CDR3 has 17 residues. Germline V gene data show CDR1 as SQVTM and CDR2 as ANQGSEA. The CDR3 nucleotides are TGCAGCGTTGAAGATCCAATCGGGACAGGGGACCAAGAGACCCAGTACTTC. As protein: CSVEDPIGTGDQETQYF.

The chain employs TRBV10-1 and TRBJ2-5; 7 nucleotides align to TRBD2. This CDR3 comprises 13 residues. The V segment lost 8 bases and the J segment 5 bases; nucleotides outside the gene matches: 8. Germline V gene data show CDR1 as WNHNN and CDR2 as SYGVQD (reference sequence). CDR3 sequence (DNA): TGCGCCAGCTCAGCGGGAACATTCGAGACCCAGTACTTC. The encoded protein is CASSAGTFETQYF.

The genes are TRBV6-6 and TRBJ1-5; D might be TRBD1 (6 bases). Germline V gene lookup returns CDR1 MNHNY and CDR2 SVGAGI (reference sequence). The V gene lost 6 bases and the J gene lost 5 bases, with 14 bases spanning the gap. CDR3 length equals 14 residues. The DNA for the CDR3 is TGTGCCAGCAGACAGGGCACGGGCTATCAGCCCCAGCATTTT. Translation: CASRQGTGYQPQHF.

The chain employs TRBV6-5 and TRBJ2-3; TRBD1 might be the D (5 bases). The germline CDR1 and CDR2 sequences are MNHEY and SVGAGI. Trimming removed 0 bases at V and 2 bases at J, with 12 bases between. This CDR3 is 16 amino acids long. The CDR3 spells CASSYSTEPVTDTQYF. The CDR3 region has the DNA TGTGCCAGCAGTTACTCGACAGAGCCCGTCACAGATACGCAGTATTTT.

The chain is built from TRBV6-1 and TRBJ2-7, with TRBD2 matching over 8 bases. With 2 bases clipped from V and 0 bases from J, the junction kept 3 bases outside the gene matches. The germline V gene has CDR1 MNHNS and CDR2 SASEGT. The CDR3 sequence is 15 residues long. The CDR3 bases are TGTGCCAGCAGTGAATACCGGGAGGGCTCCTACGAGCAGTACTTC. Its protein product is CASSEYREGSYEQYF.

The rearrangement uses TRBV11-2 and TRBJ1-4, with 10 bases lining up with TRBD1. Losses at the gene ends were 6 bases for V and 8 bases for J; bases not matched to a gene: 9. The CDR3 has 15 residues. The germline V gene encodes CDR1 SGHAT and CDR2 FQNNGV. The CDR3 DNA reads as TGTGCCAGCAGAGCGACAGGGGGCGTTGGGGAAAAACTGTTTTTT. This gives the protein CASRATGGVGEKLFF.

The rearrangement uses TRBV28 and TRBJ2-4, with D uncertain. The CDR3 has 15 residues. Trimming removed 6 bases at V and 2 bases at J, with 14 bases between. Germline lookup yields CDR1 MDHEN and CDR2 SYDVKM. CDR3 bases: TGTGCCAGCAGCTCGGCTCGAGGTTCCAAAAACATTCAGTACTTC. It specifies CASSSARGSKNIQYF. The variable domain in full, with the rest retrieved from reference TRBV28 and TRBJ2-4, is DVKVTQSSRYLVKRTGEKVFLECVQDMDHENMFWYRQDPGLGLRLIYFSYDVKMKEKGDIPEGYSVSREKKERFSLILESASTNQTSMYLCASSSARGSKNIQYFGAGTRLSVL.

V and J are TRBV15 and TRBJ2-1; 9 bases are shared with TRBD2. Germline loops: CDR1 LNHNV, CDR2 YYDKDF (reference sequence). CDR3 length equals 15 residues. With 5 bases clipped from V and 5 bases from J, the junction kept 7 bases outside the gene matches. The CDR3 nucleotides read TGTGCCACCAGCTTAGCGGGAGTAGTCGACAATGAGCAGTTCTTC. Amino acids: CATSLAGVVDNEQFF.

J is TRBJ1-2 and V is TRBV5-6, with a tentative D call TRBD1 (5 bases). Germline loops: CDR1 SGHDT, CDR2 YYEEEE. Trimming removed 4 bases at V and 3 bases at J, with 16 bases between. The CDR3 is 15 amino acids. This chain's CDR3 is CASSLASGKYYGYTF. CDR3 nucleotides: TGTGCCAGCAGCCTGGCGTCAGGGAAATACTATGGCTACACCTTC.

This chain links TRBV2 with TRBJ2-1; 10 bases are shared with TRBD2. The germline V gene encodes CDR1 SNHLY and CDR2 FYNNEI. Trimming removed 2 bases from V and 6 bases from J; junction bases left unmatched: 1. The CDR3 extends over 14 amino acids. CDR3 protein: CASSELAGVNEQFF. The CDR3 DNA sequence: TGTGCCAGCAGTGAACTAGCGGGAGTCAATGAGCAGTTCTTC.

The chain is built from TRBV6-1 and TRBJ1-1; no clear D gene. Trimming cost V 0 bases and J 6 bases, with 14 bases left between them. This CDR3 comprises 15 residues. Germline assignment: CDR1 MNHNS and CDR2 SASEGT. The CDR3 nucleotides read TGTGCCAGCAGTGAAGCGGCGTTTTCGGAGGCTGAAGCTTTCTTT. It codes for CASSEAAFSEAEAFF.